This T cell receptor beta chain was documented in a study of blood T cell repertoires in COVID-19. Study-level background: Donors in the United States, Italy and Spain gave samples during acute or convalescent COVID-19. T cells, B-cell-depleted T cells, or PBMCs provided the cDNA or gDNA that served as material.

In the authors' workflow: Reference gene primer amplification gave estimated nucleated cell counts. Only in-frame clones appear in the TCRdb table, and some are missing; sequencing was by immunoSEQ multiplex PCR. That table supplies the V and J calls and clone size; D and trimming were determined from the DNA. This sample has some 150,000 clones, with roughly 84% found just once. Seattle's enrolled individuals joined amid active infection and were then monitored longitudinally. This CDR3 spans 17 amino acids. V was clipped by 2 bases and J by 6 bases; unmatched bases: 14. Germline V gene lookup returns CDR1 SGHAT and CDR2 FQNNGV.

The clonotype was recovered from a woman in her fifties or sixties with COVID-19, enrolled during active disease. The chain employs TRBV11-2 and TRBJ1-2; 8 bases match TRBD1. The sample taken for sequencing was peripheral blood. The CDR3 here is CASSLTLGAGGDHGYTF. Here the CDR3 DNA reads TGTGCCAGCAGCTTAACTCTTGGGGCAGGGGGCGACCATGGCTACACCTTC.